The 15 T cell receptor beta chains below all came from one sample that was sequenced in a study of tumor and adjacent non-tumor tissue in lung cancer. The library came from three nested PCR rounds adapted from ARM-PCR protocols. A single record per CDR3 protein comes from TCRdb applying MiXCR to the multiplex PCR reads. The profile shows more than 45,000 distinct CDR3 sequences, roughly 67% of them singletons. No cell sorting was done before RNA was extracted from the tissue. Distant lung tissue was collected more than 3 cm away from the tumor edge. Sequencing was performed on distant non-tumor lung tissue. Every receptor here comes from a woman in her 70s with non-small cell lung cancer.

The chain links TRBV11-2 to TRBJ2-3, with no clear D. CDR3 length: 13 amino acids. V lost 8 bases to trimming and J lost 4 bases, with 13 bases between them. Germline V lookup: CDR1 SGHAT, CDR2 FQNNGV. The CDR3 region has the DNA TGTGCCAGCGGCCTTCAGTGGGCAGATACGCAGTATTTT. Amino acids: CASGLQWADTQYF.

This chain uses TRBV12-3 or TRBV12-4 with TRBJ2-7; D is undetermined. Trimming took off 5 bases at V and 10 bases at J, with 18 bases between the two ends. The CDR3 has 13 amino acids. The DNA for the CDR3 is TGTGCCAGCAGTGCCCATTCTGGGTTCGAACAGTACTTC. It codes for CASSAHSGFEQYF.

About this clonotype: One junction end disagrees with the germline gene, perhaps due to a read error. The chain combines TRBV6-5 with TRBJ1-3; D is ambiguous. Germline V gene data show CDR1 as MNHEY and CDR2 as SVGAGI. The CDR3 is 12 amino acids. DNA of the CDR3: TGTACCAGCTACGGTTCTGGAAACACCATATATTTT. Translation: CTSYGSGNTIYF.

This clonotype was seen a handful of times. A clone one base away is much larger, so this may be a read error. The chain joins TRBV12-3 or TRBV12-4 to TRBJ2-5; no clear D. V dropped 7 bases and J dropped 0 bases, with 3 bases sitting between them. There are 11 residues in the CDR3. The CDR3: CASNHQETQYF. The CDR3 DNA sequence: TGTGCCAGCAATCACCAAGAGACCCAGTACTTC.

Of note for this clonotype: The junction departs from germline at one end; a sequencing error may be responsible. The chain recombines TRBV5-4 with TRBJ2-7, with TRBD1 identical over 8 bases. There are 14 residues in the CDR3. Germline values: CDR1 SGHNT, CDR2 YYREEE (reference sequence). CDR3: CVSSSRGHQGDQYF. CDR3 in DNA: TGTGTCAGCAGTTCCAGGGGGCATCAAGGCGACCAGTACTTC.

A note on this clonotype: Its ends do not fully match the called genes, so a read error is possible. The chain couples TRBV11-1 to TRBJ1-3, with D unresolved. The V gene's germline CDR1 is SGHAT and CDR2 FQDESV (reference sequence). The CDR3 has 14 amino acids. CDR3 coding DNA: TGTACCAGCAGTTTACCGATCTCTGGAAACACCATATATTTT. Translated, it gives CTSSLPISGNTIYF.

This clonotype is medium-sized in the sample. This chain links TRBV29-1 with TRBJ1-1; no reliable D call. The CDR3 has 13 amino acids. Germline lookup yields CDR1 SQVTM and CDR2 ANQGSEA. Trimming shortened V by 7 bases and J by 5 bases, and 17 bases separated the two germline ends. DNA for the CDR3: TGCAGCGCCCGTATGGCCACGGAGACTGAAGCTTTCTTT. It encodes CSARMATETEAFF. Using reference TRBV29-1 and TRBJ1-1 for the parts outside the CDR3, the full variable domain is SAVISQKPSRDICQRGTSLTIQCQVDSQVTMMFWYRQQPGQSLTLIATANQGSEATYESGFVIDKFPISRPNLTFSTLTVSNMSPEDSSIYLCSARMATETEAFFGQGTRLTVV.

To note about this clonotype: Since the CDR3 does not end with the conserved phenylalanine or tryptophan, this likely comes from a read error. V usage is TRBV10-3 and J usage is TRBJ2-1; no reliable D call. Germline loops: CDR1 ENHRY, CDR2 SYGVKD. The CDR3 is 13 amino acids. The germline V and J ends were trimmed by 2 bases and 5 bases, with 7 bases remaining between them. The CDR3 sequence: CAISELRDNEQFS. The DNA for the CDR3 is TGTGCCATCAGTGAGCTCCGTGACAATGAGCAGTTCTCC.

As concerns this clonotype: One end of the junction is discordant with germline, which a read error may explain. The chain carries TRBV6-5 and TRBJ2-6, with no clear D. Germline-derived CDR1 and CDR2 are MNHEY and SVGAGI. The CDR3 spans 16 residues. The CDR3 nucleotides read TGTGCTAGCAGTTGCTCGATGGAATCTGGGGCCAACGTCCTGACTTTC. It codes for CASSCSMESGANVLTF.

Remarks on this clonotype: No conserved phenylalanine or tryptophan ends this CDR3, so it is likely a read error. V gene TRBV29-1 combines with J gene TRBJ1-5; the D gene is possibly TRBD1 (6 bases). The V gene lost 7 bases and the J gene lost 2 bases, with 12 bases spanning the gap. This CDR3 comprises 13 residues. The germline V gene has CDR1 SQVTM and CDR2 ANQGSEA. CDR3 protein: CSARGVGNQPQHL. The CDR3, as DNA: TGCAGCGCCAGGGGTGTTGGCAATCAGCCCCAGCATCTT.

As to this clonotype: A junction end diverges from the germline sequence, so it may reflect a read error. V gene TRBV12-3 or TRBV12-4 combines with J gene TRBJ2-7; TRBD2 agrees at 11 bases. There are 20 residues in the CDR3. DNA of the CDR3: TGTGCCAGCAGCTTCCGCCCCGTACTAGCGGGAGTAAGGGGCTCCTACGAGCAATACTTC. Translating gives CASSFRPVLAGVRGSYEQYF.

A word on this clonotype: A read error is likely, as this CDR3 ends without the conserved phenylalanine or tryptophan. The rearrangement uses TRBV12-3 or TRBV12-4 and TRBJ2-1; the D gene could be TRBD1 or TRBD2 (5 bases each). This CDR3 has 12 residues. The CDR3 loop reads CVSSSRGDEQFL. DNA of the CDR3: TGTGTCAGCAGTTCTCGGGGCGATGAGCAGTTCTTA.

The chain carries TRBV29-1 and TRBJ2-5; TRBD2 is a possible D gene (5 bases). The CDR3 runs to 13 residues. V lost 6 bases, J lost 7 bases, and 18 bases lay in between. The germline CDR1 and CDR2 sequences are SQVTM and ANQGSEA. CDR3 bases: TGCAGCGTCCGAAGGAGGCAGGAGGTGACCCAGTACTTC. Protein product: CSVRRRQEVTQYF. The variable domain in full, with the rest retrieved from reference TRBV29-1 and TRBJ2-5, is SAVISQKPSRDICQRGTSLTIQCQVDSQVTMMFWYRQQPGQSLTLIATANQGSEATYESGFVIDKFPISRPNLTFSTLTVSNMSPEDSSIYLCSVRRRQEVTQYFGPGTRLLVL.

Worth noting for this clonotype: The CDR3 does not close with the conserved phenylalanine or tryptophan, likely indicating a read error. The chain has TRBV4-2 and TRBJ2-7, with 12 bases aligning to TRBD2. CDR1 and CDR2 from the germline V gene are LGHNA and YNFKEQ. The CDR3 sequence is 16 residues long. V was pared by 0 bases and J by 10 bases, with 10 bases of the junction left unmatched. CDR3 bases: TGTGCCAGCAGCCAAGATCAGACTAGCGGGAGTAATGAACAGTACTTA. Protein product: CASSQDQTSGSNEQYL.

Details on this clonotype: A read error may account for a junction end that differs from germline. V gene TRBV30 combines with J gene TRBJ1-2, with no clear D. The CDR3 runs to 12 residues. Per germline, CDR1 GTSNPN and CDR2 SVGIG (reference sequence). Here the CDR3 reads CAWSGGFYGYTF. The CDR3 nucleotides are TGCGCCTGGAGTGGAGGGTTCTATGGCTACACCTTC.